This record covers a single T cell receptor beta chain. Its antigen is currently unknown. This sample was taken from a study of vaccination effects on CD4 cells after COVID-19. General study findings and limits: Pronounced clonal contraction occurred in clones induced by infection and by vaccine late after vaccination. Researchers report that only 1 of 255 vaccine-induced clones in healthy vaccinees cross-reacted with common cold coronaviruses.

TCRdb's table, derived via immunoSEQ multiplex PCR, lists solely in-frame clones and lacks some. The table lists about 71,000 clones, about 65% of them singletons. Under the ViraFEST assay, PBMC were stimulated with viral peptide pools so that antigen-specific CD4+ T cells expanded. Sequencing was performed afterwards. Culture proceeded for under twelve days, and CD4+ T cells were then isolated. Each vaccine recipient was nucleocapsid antibody negative and had no prior SARS-CoV-2 infection. Every well got over 1.5 million PBMC, which were grown with around 10 IU/ml IL-2 and about 10 ug/ml peptides. On both days 3 and 7, half of the culture medium was replaced with IL-2 medium. The CDR3 length is 17 residues. V dropped 1 base and J dropped 0 bases, with 13 bases sitting between them. CDR1 KGHSH and CDR2 LQKENI come from the germline V gene.

The sample consisted of CD4+ T cells from PBMCs cultured with HCoV-OC43 spike peptides, taken before COVID-19 vaccination. Subset described: HCoV-OC43 spike overlapping peptide pool stimulation. The clonotype originates from a human donor who received a COVID-19 vaccine. The chain has TRBV18 and TRBJ2-1; D perhaps matches TRBD1 (6 bases). CDR3 sequence: CASSPLGTPSSYNEQFF. The CDR3 bases are TGTGCCAGCTCACCACTCGGGACACCTAGCTCCTACAATGAGCAGTTCTTC.